Following are 14 T cell receptor beta chains from one sample sequenced in a study of T cell changes during pregnancy in multiple sclerosis. Profiling relied on immunoSEQ multiplex PCR, and the TCRdb table lists in-frame clones only, not all of them. The table shows some 64,000 clones, with around 92% occurring only once. The sample in question was peripheral blood, obtained in the first trimester of pregnancy. The receptors come from a female donor with multiple sclerosis, enrolled in a pregnancy study.

The genes are TRBV10-3 and TRBJ2-4; TRBD1 might be the D (6 bases). Germline V gives CDR1 ENHRY, CDR2 SYGVKD. The germline V and J ends were trimmed by 3 bases and 3 bases, with 15 bases remaining between them. CDR3 length: 16 amino acids. The CDR3 sequence is CAISDPTSRGKNIQYF. CDR3 DNA sequence: TGTGCCATCAGTGACCCGACGTCCAGGGGCAAAAACATTCAGTACTTC.

The chain is built from TRBV6-6 and TRBJ2-5; 12 nucleotides match TRBD2. Germline V gives CDR1 MNHNY, CDR2 SVGAGI (reference sequence). With V trimmed by 6 bases and J by 6 bases, 8 bases remained unmatched. The CDR3 sequence is 15 residues long. CDR3 DNA: TGTGCCAGCAGCCCTGCTAGCGGGAGGGGGAAGACCCAGTACTTC. Protein sequence: CASSPASGRGKTQYF.

V usage is TRBV5-1 and J usage is TRBJ2-7, with 11 bases that match TRBD1. The germline V gene encodes CDR1 SGHRS and CDR2 YFSETQ. The CDR3 consists of 15 residues. V lost 4 bases and J lost 2; bases outside the gene matches: 5. CDR3: CASSPDRGLAYEQYF. The CDR3 DNA is TGCGCCAGCAGCCCGGACAGGGGGCTGGCCTACGAGCAGTACTTC.

This clone is a singleton in its sample. This chain links TRBV6-6 with TRBJ2-1, with 7 positions matching TRBD2. Per germline, CDR1 MNHNY and CDR2 SVGAGI (reference sequence). V lost 5 bases, J lost 11 bases, and 6 bases stayed unmatched. This CDR3 has 12 amino acids. CDR3 loop: CASSLRTSKQFF. The CDR3 nucleotides are TGTGCCAGCAGTCTCCGGACTAGTAAGCAGTTCTTC.

The V gene is TRBV29-1, the J gene TRBJ2-3, with D possibly TRBD1 on 7 matching bases. Germline V CDR1 and CDR2: SQVTM, ANQGSEA. Trimming stripped 6 bases from V and 2 bases from J, with 12 bases between. This CDR3 comprises 13 residues. CDR3 nucleotides: TGCAGCGTGGCGGGACAGTACACAGATACGCAGTATTTT. Its protein is CSVAGQYTDTQYF.

The chain joins TRBV5-6 to TRBJ2-7; 7 nucleotides align to TRBD2. Germline CDR1 is SGHDT and CDR2 is YYEEEE. Trimming at V came to 2 bases and at J to 2 bases, leaving 4 bases not matched to a gene. CDR3 size: 14 residues. CDR3 nucleotide sequence: TGTGCCAGCAGCTTTGCTAGCGGAACCTACGAGCAGTACTTC. Protein: CASSFASGTYEQYF.

The J gene is TRBJ2-7, the V gene TRBV5-4; D is uncertain. Germline V lookup: CDR1 SGHNT, CDR2 YYREEE (reference sequence). The germline V and J ends were trimmed by 2 bases and 7 bases, with 16 bases remaining between them. This CDR3 region has 14 residues. CDR3 sequence reads: CASSLLTDLGEQYF. As DNA, the CDR3 is TGTGCCAGCAGCTTATTGACTGACCTTGGGGAGCAGTACTTC.

CDR3 bases: TGTGCCAGCAGTGGGACTAGCGGGAGCAATGAGCAGTTCTTC. The encoded protein is CASSGTSGSNEQFF. The chain is built from TRBV6-4 and TRBJ2-1, with TRBD2 identical over 13 bases. The junction had 0 bases not matched to a gene; V was cut back by 4 bases and J by 6 bases. Germline assignment: CDR1 MRHNA and CDR2 SNTAGT. There are 14 residues in the CDR3.

This chain uses TRBV13 with TRBJ1-2; no firm D call. CDR1 PRHDT and CDR2 FYEKMQ come from the germline V gene (reference sequence). The CDR3 runs 15 residues. Trimming cost V 5 bases and J 4 bases, with 17 bases left between them. Here the CDR3 reads CASSLLSLGAYGYTF. CDR3 coding DNA: TGTGCCAGCAGCCTCCTGTCCCTGGGAGCCTATGGCTACACCTTC.

The V gene is TRBV19, the J gene TRBJ1-4; D is uncertain. Trimming left V 5 bases short and J 6 bases short, with 16 bases between. The CDR3 spans 15 residues. Germline loops: CDR1 LNHDA, CDR2 SQIVND (reference sequence). The CDR3 nucleotides read TGTGCCAGTAGTCCCCGGACGAGGGTCGATGAAAAACTGTTTTTT. This encodes CASSPRTRVDEKLFF.

The chain employs TRBV15 and TRBJ1-2; possible D gene TRBD1, 5 bases. V was shortened by 5 bases and J by 6 bases, with 13 bases between the two germline ends. Germline V gene sequence: CDR1 LNHNV, CDR2 YYDKDF (reference sequence). The CDR3 runs to 13 residues. CDR3 bases: TGTGCCACCAGCGGACAAATCTTTCATGGCTACACCTTC. It codes for CATSGQIFHGYTF.

In its sample, this clone was seen a few times. This rearrangement joins TRBV5-1 to TRBJ1-1; a possible D gene is TRBD1 (6 bases). The CDR3 runs to 13 residues. Germline V gene sequence: CDR1 SGHRS, CDR2 YFSETQ. V lost 0 bases to trimming and J lost 4 bases, with 7 bases between them. CDR3 region: CASSLEGGTEAFF. In DNA, the CDR3 is TGCGCCAGCAGCTTGGAAGGGGGCACTGAAGCTTTCTTT.

A single count supports this clone. The chain links TRBV6-4 to TRBJ1-1; D remains unclear. V dropped 0 bases and J dropped 4 bases, with 9 bases sitting between them. This CDR3 region has 14 residues. Germline loops: CDR1 MRHNA, CDR2 SNTAGT. The CDR3 DNA follows: TGTGCCAGCAGTGACTCGAGCATTAGCACTGAAGCTTTCTTT. Amino acids: CASSDSSISTEAFF.

The gene calls are TRBV6-1 and TRBJ1-3; D uncertain. This CDR3 spans 14 amino acids. CDR1 and CDR2 (germline): MNHNS, SASEGT. Trimming pared 7 bases from V and 2 bases from J, leaving 12 bases between. The CDR3 region is CASTEIRTGNTIYF. The CDR3 nucleotides read TGTGCCAGCACTGAGATCAGGACTGGAAACACCATATATTTT.